This T cell receptor (beta chain) stems from a study of blood T cell repertoires in COVID-19 (dated by TCRdb to the early 2020s). General notes on the study: Samples from collaborators originated in the United States, Italy and Spain and spanned both the acute and convalescent phases of COVID-19. The material from the prospective study consisted of cDNA or gDNA derived from T cells, B-cell-depleted T cells, or PBMCs. Deeply sampled blood TCRbeta repertoires from subjects exposed to, actively infected with, or recovered from COVID-19 were included in the dataset. The repertoires were released in a freely available public database meant as a resource for research on the immune response to SARS-CoV-2. Samples came from the ongoing ImmuneRACE study (first 160 participants) plus 1,254 subjects from 6 global collaborators. A de-identified subject ID, COVID-19 status, age in years and sex were almost always included in the sample metadata. Where available, HLA class I and class II types were obtained from metadata supplied by the sample provider rather than from assay-based typing.

In the case of this clone: The antigen this receptor binds is unknown. No base quality values were provided; no much bigger clone lies one nucleotide off.

TCRbeta CDR3 regions were amplified from genomic DNA using the immunoSEQ Assay, a bias-controlled multiplex PCR. Regarding the original processing steps: Within the assay, amplification of reference gene primers was used to estimate how many nucleated cells each sample contained. Sequence reads were collapsed and filtered to measure the absolute abundance of every unique TCRbeta CDR3 rearrangement. For each sample, productive Simpson clonality was calculated as the square root of Simpson's diversity index over productive rearrangements. Sourced from immuneACCESS, this table was stored by TCRdb with only in-frame sequences that have V and J called. A share of the clones is absent; for the studies checked, an unresolved V gene accounts for under half, and the remainder has no known explanation. V and J calls and clone size are given by that table; D and trimming were obtained from the DNA. For this sample the table gives around 60,000 clones, of which approximately 80% were detected only once. The ten biggest clones cover 3.5% of the sample.

The collaborating institutions used their own protocols to collect whole blood in K2EDTA tubes. For TCRbeta analysis, collaborators shipped samples in one of three forms: frozen whole blood, isolated PBMCs, or DNA extracted from either of those sample types. CDR1 and CDR2 (SGHVS, FNYEAQ) derive from the germline V gene. The CDR3 holds 16 amino acids from the cysteine to the phenylalanine. Just CDR3 DNA is preserved here, 48 bases in frame from base 1. For this chain, trimming is 4 bases at the V end and 0 bases at the J end, and the number of junction bases without a gene match is 6. Broad study findings and their caveats: The amount of clinical and demographic metadata varied by source and participant and was provided uncurated.

The sequence was obtained from an elderly woman with acute or convalescent COVID-19. The sample consisted of peripheral blood. The sequence links TRBV7-6 to TRBJ2-1; TRBD2 agrees with 7 junctional bases. CDR3 protein: CASSSLAKSSYNEQFF. The DNA reads TGTGCCAGCAGCTCACTAGCGAAAAGCTCCTACAATGAGCAGTTCTTC.